What follows describes a single T cell receptor (beta chain). Its specific antigen is unknown. Base-call qualities are not available, and no considerably larger clone is one nucleotide away. For roughly 5 biomarker-study patients, CD4+ cells were further sorted into CD25+CD127- cells. Lesional scalp punch biopsies and peripheral blood were collected from alopecia areata patients. PBMCs were isolated by density centrifugation and stained for CD3, CD4 and CD8, after which CD4+ and CD8+ T cells were sorted on a FACSAria. The untreated alopecia areata patients were recruited through a multicenter biomarker study. Trimming removed 5 bases from V and 6 bases from J, leaving 11 bases between the germline ends. The germline V gene (reference sequence) gives CDR1 as DFQATT and CDR2 as SNEGSKA. Counted from cysteine to phenylalanine, this CDR3 has 11 amino acids. This entry keeps only the CDR3 DNA: 33 bases, framed from base 1.

This specimen belongs to a study of CD8+ T cells in alopecia areata (dated by TCRdb to about 2018). At the level of the whole study: The study used high-throughput TCRbeta sequencing to examine T cell clonal expansion in alopecia areata, in both the C3H/HeJ mouse model and human patients. On the human side, TCRbeta sequencing was run on scalp tissue and on sorted CD4+ and CD8+ peripheral blood T cells from healthy controls and from alopecia areata patients with either patchy or totalis/universalis disease. Scalp clonality was compared among normal scalp (n=4), patchy alopecia areata scalp (n=8), and alopecia totalis/universalis scalp (n=8). RNA came from the PAXgene miRNA kit for fixed scalp, the miRNeasy kit for PBMCs, and the RNeasy kit for mouse skin. Amplification of TCRbeta CDR3 regions was done by immunoSEQ multiplex PCR using 35 Vbeta forward primers and 13 Jbeta reverse primers.

Receptor libraries were prepared by the immunoSEQ multiplex PCR assay. RNA was extracted from all samples and reverse transcribed into cDNA as template for TCR sequencing. SuperScript III was used to make first-strand cDNA, primed with a 2:1 mix of oligo-dT and random hexamers. Amplification bias was assessed with a synthetic immune receptor repertoire, and residual bias was removed computationally. Turning to the authors' computational methods: After raw reads were preprocessed to remove errors, the CDR3 was defined following IMGT conventions as running from the conserved cysteine to phenylalanine. Clonality was computed as 1 minus the Shannon entropy, with the entropy normalized by log2 of the number of productive unique TCRs. Scalp TCRbeta sequences were cross-referenced with sorted blood CD4 and CD8 repertoires so that the CD4 or CD8 identity of scalp clones could be inferred. Sourced from immuneACCESS, this table was stored by TCRdb with only in-frame sequences that have V and J called. A share of the clones is absent; for the studies checked, an unresolved V gene accounts for under half, and the remainder has no known explanation. V and J calls and clone size follow that table, whereas D and trimming were derived from the DNA. This sample has about 37,000 clones in its table, and 45% to 55% of those were observed once. The top ten constitute more than 1.5% of the sample.

What the study reported, not specific to this receptor: Higher clonality and more expanded CD8+ clones were observed in lesional scalp than in normal scalp, particularly in alopecia totalis/universalis, a finding suggestive of antigenic drive. Resident alphabeta T cells in normal human skin are also sequenced, complicating scalp TCR repertoire analysis, unlike mouse skin dominated by gammadelta T cells. Shared TCR sequences between patients were less evident than in mice, which may be partly attributable to HLA diversity in the patient population.

The sample comprised CD4+ Tregs sorted from blood. The TCR sequence derives from a human donor with alopecia areata. The chain is assembled from TRBV20-1 and TRBJ2-7; the D gene is perhaps TRBD1, from 6 matching bases. Read as DNA, the sequence is TGCAGTGCTTACAGGGTCCCCGAGCAGTACTTC. It translates to CSAYRVPEQYF.